The 10 T cell receptor beta chains below come from one sample, sequenced in a study of OX40 agonist ivuxolimab in advanced cancers. Some clones are missing from TCRdb's copy, which holds only in-frame ones; the method was immunoSEQ multiplex PCR. The repertoire holds under 50,000 clones, with about 79% as singletons. This specimen consisted of CD4+ or CD8+ T cells sorted from blood, obtained in a trial of the OX40 agonist ivuxolimab. These receptors were taken from an adult with an advanced solid tumor such as melanoma, head and neck, liver or kidney cancer.

The rearrangement links TRBV2 to TRBJ2-1; D may be TRBD2 (6 bases). This CDR3 has 13 amino acids. Germline values: CDR1 SNHLY, CDR2 FYNNEI. V dropped 4 bases and J dropped 8 bases, with 12 bases sitting between them. The CDR3 loop reads CASSAWAGHEQFF. The CDR3 DNA follows: TGTGCCAGCAGTGCATGGGCGGGGCATGAGCAGTTCTTC.

The count of this clone is one. V and J are TRBV7-9 and TRBJ2-1, with 10 bases that match TRBD2. The CDR3 totals 17 residues. J was trimmed by 7 bases and V by 4 bases; bases with no gene match: 13. The germline V gene encodes CDR1 SEHNR and CDR2 FQNEAQ (reference sequence). The CDR3 DNA reads as TGTGCCAGCAGCTCGTCCACCGGGACTAGCGTTTTAAATGAGCAGTTCTTC. Its translation is CASSSSTGTSVLNEQFF.

V and J are TRBV21-1 and TRBJ2-7. TRBV21-1 is a pseudogene locus. The CDR3 is made up of 15 amino acids. DNA of the CDR3: TGTGCCAGCAGCTATCGGGGACCTCGGGACGTCGAGCAGTACTTC. Its protein product is CASSYRGPRDVEQYF.

The gene calls are TRBV5-8 and TRBJ2-3; D ambiguous. V was pared by 1 base and J by 12 bases, with 12 bases between. Germline V gene data show CDR1 as SGHTS and CDR2 as YDEGEE. The length of the CDR3 is 12 residues. The CDR3 protein is CASSLKDVRQYF. CDR3 coding DNA: TGTGCCAGCAGCTTGAAGGACGTCCGTCAGTATTTT.

This clone showed up just a few times. The chain uses TRBV9 and TRBJ1-6; D unclear. The CDR3 covers 14 residues. Deletions cut 4 bases from V and 7 bases from J, with 12 bases between. Germline lookup yields CDR1 SGDLS and CDR2 YYNGEE. The CDR3 DNA follows: TGTGCCAGCAGCCCCACCCCGGGGAATTCACCCCTCCACTTT. Protein sequence: CASSPTPGNSPLHF.

The V call is TRBV6-1, the J call TRBJ2-3; TRBD2 matches 7 bases. The CDR3 extends over 13 amino acids. V was pared by 2 bases and J by 5 bases, with 1 base of the junction left unmatched. In germline, CDR1 is MNHNS, CDR2 SASEGT. The CDR3 here is CASSEIAGDTQYF. The CDR3 nucleotides read TGTGCCAGCAGTGAAATAGCGGGAGATACGCAGTATTTT.

The V gene is TRBV19, the J gene TRBJ1-6; 8 positions match TRBD1. Per the germline V gene, CDR1 is LNHDA and CDR2 is SQIVND (reference sequence). The V and J ends lost 5 bases and 7 bases, in that order; junction bases with no gene match: 7. The CDR3 length is 15 residues. The CDR3 reads CASSSGQGRNSPLHF. In DNA, the CDR3 is TGTGCCAGTAGTTCCGGACAGGGTAGGAATTCACCCCTCCACTTT.

V gene TRBV11-2 combines with J gene TRBJ2-3; TRBD2 agrees at 10 bases. Germline CDR1 and CDR2: SGHAT and FQNNGV. The ends lost 5 bases at V and 0 bases at J; junction bases unmatched: 5. CDR3 length: 16 amino acids. DNA of the CDR3: TGTGCCAGCAGCCGGACTAGCGGAATGAGCACAGATACGCAGTATTTT. This translates into CASSRTSGMSTDTQYF. Filled out from reference TRBV11-2 and TRBJ2-3, the complete variable domain reads EAGVAQSPRYKIIEKRQSVAFWCNPISGHATLYWYQQILGQGPKLLIQFQNNGVVDDSQLPKDRFSAERLKGVDSTLKIQPAKLEDSAVYLCASSRTSGMSTDTQYFGPGTRLTVL.

The rearrangement links TRBV12-5 to TRBJ2-7; the D is unclear. The V gene lost 1 base and the J gene lost 4 bases, with 8 bases spanning the gap. CDR1 and CDR2 from the germline V gene are LGHNT and FRNRAP. The CDR3 is 13 residues long. CDR3 sequence reads: CASGLASGYEQYF. The CDR3 coding sequence is TGTGCTAGTGGTTTGGCGTCCGGGTACGAGCAGTACTTC.

This chain links TRBV19 with TRBJ1-1, with D possibly matching TRBD1 (6 bases). The CDR3 contains 16 residues. Germline lookup yields CDR1 LNHDA and CDR2 SQIVND (reference sequence). Trimming removed 3 bases from V and 2 bases from J, with 16 bases in between. The CDR3 is CASSIRQGYRNTEAFF. For the CDR3, the DNA is TGTGCCAGTAGTATCCGCCAGGGGTATCGAAACACTGAAGCTTTCTTT. Combining the CDR3 with reference TRBV19 and TRBJ1-1 gives the whole variable domain DGGITQSPKYLFRKEGQNVTLSCEQNLNHDAMYWYRQDPGQGLRLIYYSQIVNDFQKGDIAEGYSVSREKKESFPLTVTSAQKNPTAFYLCASSIRQGYRNTEAFFGQGTRLTVV.